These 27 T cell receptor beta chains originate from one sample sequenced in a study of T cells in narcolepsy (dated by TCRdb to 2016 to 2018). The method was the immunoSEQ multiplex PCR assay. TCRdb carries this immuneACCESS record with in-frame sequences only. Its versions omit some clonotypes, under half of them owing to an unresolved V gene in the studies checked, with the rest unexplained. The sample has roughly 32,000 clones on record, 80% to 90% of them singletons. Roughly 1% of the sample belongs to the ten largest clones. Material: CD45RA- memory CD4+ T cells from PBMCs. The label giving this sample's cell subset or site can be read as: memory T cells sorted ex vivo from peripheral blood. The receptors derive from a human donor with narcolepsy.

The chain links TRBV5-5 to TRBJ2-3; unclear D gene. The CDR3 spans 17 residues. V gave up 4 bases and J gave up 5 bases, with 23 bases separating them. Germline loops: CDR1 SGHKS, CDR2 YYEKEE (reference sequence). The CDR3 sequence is CASSQEPVTPRLDTQYF. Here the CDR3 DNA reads TGTGCCAGCAGCCAAGAACCGGTCACACCTAGGTTAGATACGCAGTATTTT. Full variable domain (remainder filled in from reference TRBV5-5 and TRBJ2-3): DAGVTQSPTHLIKTRGQQVTLRCSPISGHKSVSWYQQVLGQGPQFIFQYYEKEERGRGNFPDRFSARQFPNYSSELNVNALLLGDSALYLCASSQEPVTPRLDTQYFGPGTRLTVL.

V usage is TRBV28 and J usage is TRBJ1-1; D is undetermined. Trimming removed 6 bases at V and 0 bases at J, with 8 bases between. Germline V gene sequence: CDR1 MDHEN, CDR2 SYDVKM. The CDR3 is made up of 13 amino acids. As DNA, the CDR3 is TGTGCCAGCAGCCCCCCCATGAACACTGAAGCTTTCTTT. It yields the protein CASSPPMNTEAFF.

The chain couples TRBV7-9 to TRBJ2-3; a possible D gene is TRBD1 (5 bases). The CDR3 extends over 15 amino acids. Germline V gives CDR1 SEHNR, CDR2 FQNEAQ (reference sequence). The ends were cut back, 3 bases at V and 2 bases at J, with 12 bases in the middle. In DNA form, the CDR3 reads TGTGCCAGCAGCTTCCAGGGCCACGCCACAGATACGCAGTATTTT. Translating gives CASSFQGHATDTQYF.

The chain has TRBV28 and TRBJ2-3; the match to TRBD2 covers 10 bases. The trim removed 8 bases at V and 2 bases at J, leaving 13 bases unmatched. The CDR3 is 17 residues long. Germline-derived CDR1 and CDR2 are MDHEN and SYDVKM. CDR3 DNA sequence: TGTGCCAGCGGAACCGCACTCGGACTAGCGGACACAGATACGCAGTATTTT. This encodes CASGTALGLADTDTQYF.

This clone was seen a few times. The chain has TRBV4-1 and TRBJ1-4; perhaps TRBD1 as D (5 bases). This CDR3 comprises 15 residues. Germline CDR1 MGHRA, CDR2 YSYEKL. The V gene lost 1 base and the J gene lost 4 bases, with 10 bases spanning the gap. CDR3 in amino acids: CASSQVGGGNEKLFF. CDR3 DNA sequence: TGCGCCAGCAGCCAAGTGGGGGGTGGTAATGAAAAACTGTTTTTT.

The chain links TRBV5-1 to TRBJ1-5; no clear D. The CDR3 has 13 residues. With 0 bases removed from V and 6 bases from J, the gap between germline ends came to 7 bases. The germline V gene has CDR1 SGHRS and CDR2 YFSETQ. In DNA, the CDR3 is TGCGCCAGCAGCTTGGGAGGTAGTCAGCCCCAGCATTTT. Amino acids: CASSLGGSQPQHF.

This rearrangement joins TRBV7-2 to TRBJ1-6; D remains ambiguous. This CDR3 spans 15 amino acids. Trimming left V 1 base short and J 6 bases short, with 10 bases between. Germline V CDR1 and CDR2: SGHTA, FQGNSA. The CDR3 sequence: CASSLEGRANSPLHF. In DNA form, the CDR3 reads TGTGCCAGCAGCTTAGAAGGGAGGGCTAATTCACCCCTCCACTTT.

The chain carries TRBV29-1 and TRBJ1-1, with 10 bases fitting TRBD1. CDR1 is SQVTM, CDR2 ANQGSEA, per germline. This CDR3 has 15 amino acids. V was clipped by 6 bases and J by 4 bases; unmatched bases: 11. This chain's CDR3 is CSVVVTGGRSTEAFF. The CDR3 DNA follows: TGCAGCGTCGTAGTGACAGGGGGCAGGAGCACTGAAGCTTTCTTT.

Here the CDR3 reads CASSQALGNTIYF. Here the CDR3 DNA reads TGTGCCAGCAGCCAGGCGCTGGGGAACACCATATATTTT. The J gene is TRBJ1-3, the V gene TRBV14; no firm D call. Trimming took off 3 bases at V and 7 bases at J, with 10 bases between the two ends. This CDR3 has 13 amino acids. Germline CDR1 reads SGHDN; CDR2 reads FVKESK.

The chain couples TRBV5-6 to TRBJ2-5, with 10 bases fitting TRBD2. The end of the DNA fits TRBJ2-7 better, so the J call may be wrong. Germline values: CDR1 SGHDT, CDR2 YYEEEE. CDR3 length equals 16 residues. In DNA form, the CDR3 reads TGTGCCAGCAGCTTTTTGAGAGCGGGAGGGTCCTACGAGCAGTACTTC. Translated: CASSFLRAGGSYEQYF.

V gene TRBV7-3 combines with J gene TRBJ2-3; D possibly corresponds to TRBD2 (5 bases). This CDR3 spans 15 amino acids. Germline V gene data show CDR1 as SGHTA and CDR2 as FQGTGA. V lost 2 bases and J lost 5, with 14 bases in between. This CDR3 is CASSLEGRARDTQYF. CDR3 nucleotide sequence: TGTGCCAGCAGCTTAGAGGGTAGGGCCCGAGATACGCAGTATTTT.

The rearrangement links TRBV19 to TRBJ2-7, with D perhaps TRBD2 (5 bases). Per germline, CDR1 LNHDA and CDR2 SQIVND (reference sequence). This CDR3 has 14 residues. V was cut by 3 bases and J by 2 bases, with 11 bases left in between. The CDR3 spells CASSIDGLAYEQYF. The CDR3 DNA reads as TGTGCCAGTAGTATCGACGGACTCGCCTACGAGCAGTACTTC.

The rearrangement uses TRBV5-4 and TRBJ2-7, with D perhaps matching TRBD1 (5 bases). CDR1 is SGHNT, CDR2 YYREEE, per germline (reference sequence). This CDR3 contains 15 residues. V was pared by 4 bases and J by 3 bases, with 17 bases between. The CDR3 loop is CASSPSRRQGYEQYF. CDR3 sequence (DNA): TGTGCCAGCAGCCCTTCCAGGCGGCAGGGCTACGAGCAGTACTTC.

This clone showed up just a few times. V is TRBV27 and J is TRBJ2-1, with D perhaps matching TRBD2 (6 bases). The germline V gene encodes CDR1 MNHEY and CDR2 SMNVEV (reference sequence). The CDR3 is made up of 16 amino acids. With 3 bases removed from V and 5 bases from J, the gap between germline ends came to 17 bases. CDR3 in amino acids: CASSFRAGLRDNEQFF. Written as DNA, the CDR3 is TGTGCCAGCAGTTTCCGGGCGGGGCTACGGGACAATGAGCAGTTCTTC.

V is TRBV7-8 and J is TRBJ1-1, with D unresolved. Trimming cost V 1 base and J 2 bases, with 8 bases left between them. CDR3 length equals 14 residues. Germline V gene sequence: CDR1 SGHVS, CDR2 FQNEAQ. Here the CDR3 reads CASSLGSGNTEAFF. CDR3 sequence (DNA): TGTGCCAGCAGCTTAGGTTCCGGAAACACTGAAGCTTTCTTT.

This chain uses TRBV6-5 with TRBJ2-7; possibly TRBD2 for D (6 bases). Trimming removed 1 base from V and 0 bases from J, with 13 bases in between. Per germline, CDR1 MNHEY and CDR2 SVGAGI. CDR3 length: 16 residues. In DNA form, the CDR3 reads TGTGCCAGCAGTTACTATTCGGGAGCCCGCTCCTACGAGCAGTACTTC. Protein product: CASSYYSGARSYEQYF.

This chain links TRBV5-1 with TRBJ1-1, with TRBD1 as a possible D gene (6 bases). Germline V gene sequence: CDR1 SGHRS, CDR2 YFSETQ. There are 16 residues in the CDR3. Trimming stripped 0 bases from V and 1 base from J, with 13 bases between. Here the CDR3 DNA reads TGCGCCAGCAGCTTGGGACAGGCTTTTGGGAACACTGAAGCTTTCTTT. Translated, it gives CASSLGQAFGNTEAFF.

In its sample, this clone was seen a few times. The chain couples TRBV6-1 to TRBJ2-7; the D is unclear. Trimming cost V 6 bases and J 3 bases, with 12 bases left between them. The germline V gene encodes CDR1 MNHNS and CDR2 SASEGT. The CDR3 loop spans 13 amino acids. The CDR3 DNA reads TGTGCCAGCAGCTTGAGATACAGCTACGAGCAGTACTTC. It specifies CASSLRYSYEQYF.

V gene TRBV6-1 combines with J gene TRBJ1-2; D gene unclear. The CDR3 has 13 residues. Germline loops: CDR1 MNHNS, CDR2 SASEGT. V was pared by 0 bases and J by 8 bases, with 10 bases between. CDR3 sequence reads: CASSEAEVRGYTF. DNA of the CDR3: TGTGCCAGCAGTGAAGCTGAAGTTCGGGGCTACACCTTC.

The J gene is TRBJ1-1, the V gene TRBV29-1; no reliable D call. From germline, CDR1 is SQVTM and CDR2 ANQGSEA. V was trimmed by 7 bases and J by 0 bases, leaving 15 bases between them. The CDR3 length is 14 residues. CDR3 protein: CSARYSGMNTEAFF. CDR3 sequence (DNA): TGCAGCGCAAGGTACAGCGGGATGAACACTGAAGCTTTCTTT.

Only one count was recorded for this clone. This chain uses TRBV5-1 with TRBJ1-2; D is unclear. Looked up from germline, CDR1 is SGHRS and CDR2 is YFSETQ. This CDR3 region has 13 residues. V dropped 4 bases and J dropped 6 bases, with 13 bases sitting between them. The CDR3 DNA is TGCGCCAGCAGCCTGGCAGGAGGTGATGGCTACACCTTC. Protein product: CASSLAGGDGYTF.

CDR3 sequence: CASSPETGGPRNTIYF. The CDR3 DNA is TGTGCCAGCAGTCCGGAGACAGGGGGGCCCAGGAACACCATATATTTT. The genes are TRBV28 and TRBJ1-3; 9 bases are shared with TRBD1. CDR1 is MDHEN and CDR2 is SYDVKM in the germline V gene. There are 16 residues in the CDR3. The V and J ends lost 5 bases and 7 bases, in that order; junction bases with no gene match: 12. Using reference TRBV28 and TRBJ1-3 for the parts outside the CDR3, the full variable domain is DVKVTQSSRYLVKRTGEKVFLECVQDMDHENMFWYRQDPGLGLRLIYFSYDVKMKEKGDIPEGYSVSREKKERFSLILESASTNQTSMYLCASSPETGGPRNTIYFGEGSWLTVV.

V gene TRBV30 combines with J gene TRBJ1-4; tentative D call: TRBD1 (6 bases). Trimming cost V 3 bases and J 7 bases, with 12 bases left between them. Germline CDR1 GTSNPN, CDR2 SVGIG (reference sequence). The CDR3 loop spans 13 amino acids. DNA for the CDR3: TGTGCCTGGAGGCTACAGGGAACTGAAAAACTGTTTTTT. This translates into CAWRLQGTEKLFF.

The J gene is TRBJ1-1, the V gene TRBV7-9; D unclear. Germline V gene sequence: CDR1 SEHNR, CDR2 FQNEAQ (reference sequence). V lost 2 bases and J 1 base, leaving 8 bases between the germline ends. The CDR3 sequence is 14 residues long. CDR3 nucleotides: TGTGCCAGCAGCTTACTATTACCGAACACTGAAGCTTTCTTT. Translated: CASSLLLPNTEAFF.

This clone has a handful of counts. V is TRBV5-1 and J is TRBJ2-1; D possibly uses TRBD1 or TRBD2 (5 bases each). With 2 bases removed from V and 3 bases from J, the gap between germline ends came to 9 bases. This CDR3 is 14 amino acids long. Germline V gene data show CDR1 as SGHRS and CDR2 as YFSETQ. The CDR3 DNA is TGCGCCAGCAGCTTCGAGGGGAACTACAATGAGCAGTTCTTC. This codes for CASSFEGNYNEQFF.

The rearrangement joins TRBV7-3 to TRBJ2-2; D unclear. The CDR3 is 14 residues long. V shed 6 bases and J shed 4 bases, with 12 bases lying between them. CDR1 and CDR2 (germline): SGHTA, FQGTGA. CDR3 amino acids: CASSQGPVTGELFF. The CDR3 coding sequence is TGTGCCAGCAGTCAAGGACCAGTCACCGGGGAGCTGTTTTTT.

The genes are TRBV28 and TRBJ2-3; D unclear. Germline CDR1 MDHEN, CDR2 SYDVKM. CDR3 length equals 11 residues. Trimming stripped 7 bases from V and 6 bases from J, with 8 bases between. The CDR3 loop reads CASTGRDTQYF. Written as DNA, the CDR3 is TGTGCCAGCACTGGTAGGGATACGCAGTATTTT.